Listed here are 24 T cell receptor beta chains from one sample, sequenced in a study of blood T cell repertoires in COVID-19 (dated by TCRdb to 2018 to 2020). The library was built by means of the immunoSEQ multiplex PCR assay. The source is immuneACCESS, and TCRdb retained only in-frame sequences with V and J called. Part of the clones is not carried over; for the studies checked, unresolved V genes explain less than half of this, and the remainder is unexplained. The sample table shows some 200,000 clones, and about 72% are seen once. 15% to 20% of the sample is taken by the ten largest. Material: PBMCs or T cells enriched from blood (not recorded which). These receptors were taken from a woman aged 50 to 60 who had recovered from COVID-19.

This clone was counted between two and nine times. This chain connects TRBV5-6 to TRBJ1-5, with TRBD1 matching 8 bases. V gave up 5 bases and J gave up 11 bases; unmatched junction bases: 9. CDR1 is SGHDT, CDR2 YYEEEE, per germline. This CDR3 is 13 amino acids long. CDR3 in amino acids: CASSRQGAETQHF. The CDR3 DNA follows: TGTGCCAGCAGTCGGCAGGGGGCAGAAACCCAGCATTTT.

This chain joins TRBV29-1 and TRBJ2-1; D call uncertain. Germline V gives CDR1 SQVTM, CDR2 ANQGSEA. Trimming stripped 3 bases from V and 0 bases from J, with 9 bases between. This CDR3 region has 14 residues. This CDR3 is CSVDILSSYNEQFF. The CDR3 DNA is TGCAGCGTTGATATACTTAGCTCCTACAATGAGCAGTTCTTC.

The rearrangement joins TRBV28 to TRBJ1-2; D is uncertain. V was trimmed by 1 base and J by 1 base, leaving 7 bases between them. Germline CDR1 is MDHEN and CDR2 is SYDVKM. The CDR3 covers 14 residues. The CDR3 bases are TGTGCCAGCAGTTTATTCGGGTATAACTATGGCTACACCTTC. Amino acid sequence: CASSLFGYNYGYTF.

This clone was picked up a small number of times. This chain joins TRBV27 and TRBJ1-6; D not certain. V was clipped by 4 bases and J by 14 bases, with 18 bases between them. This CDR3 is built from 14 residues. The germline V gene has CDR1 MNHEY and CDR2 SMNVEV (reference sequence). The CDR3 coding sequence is TGTGCCAGCAGTTCCCGGGCCGAGGGAAACTCCCTCCACTTT. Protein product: CASSSRAEGNSLHF.

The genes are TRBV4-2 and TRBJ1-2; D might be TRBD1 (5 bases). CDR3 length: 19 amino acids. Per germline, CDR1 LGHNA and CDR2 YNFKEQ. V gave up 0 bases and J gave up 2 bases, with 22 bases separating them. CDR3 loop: CASSQDGGVKSGLNYGYTF. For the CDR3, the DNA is TGTGCCAGCAGCCAAGACGGGGGGGTCAAGTCAGGACTAAACTATGGCTACACCTTC.

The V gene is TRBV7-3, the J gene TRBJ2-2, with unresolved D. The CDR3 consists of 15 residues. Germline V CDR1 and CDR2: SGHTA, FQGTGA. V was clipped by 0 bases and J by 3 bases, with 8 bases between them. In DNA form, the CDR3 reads TGTGCCAGCAGCTTAACGGGCAGAGACACCGGGGAGCTGTTTTTT. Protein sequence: CASSLTGRDTGELFF.

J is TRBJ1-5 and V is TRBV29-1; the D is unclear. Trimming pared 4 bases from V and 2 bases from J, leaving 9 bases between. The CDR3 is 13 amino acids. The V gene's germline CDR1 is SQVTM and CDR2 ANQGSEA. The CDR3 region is CSVGTEGNQPQHF. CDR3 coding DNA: TGCAGCGTTGGAACGGAGGGCAATCAGCCCCAGCATTTT.

The CDR3 DNA follows: TGTGCCATCAGGGGCGGCGGGGCCAATGGCTACACCTTC. Protein: CAIRGGGANGYTF. The J gene is TRBJ1-2, the V gene TRBV10-3, with D maybe TRBD1 (5 bases). The CDR3 spans 13 residues. Per germline, CDR1 ENHRY and CDR2 SYGVKD. V was clipped by 6 bases and J by 6 bases, with 14 bases between them.

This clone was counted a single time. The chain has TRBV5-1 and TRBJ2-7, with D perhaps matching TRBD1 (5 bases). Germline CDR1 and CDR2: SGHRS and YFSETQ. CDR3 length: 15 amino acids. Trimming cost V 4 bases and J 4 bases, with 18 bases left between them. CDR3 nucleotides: TGCGCCAGCAGCCAAGGATCTTTAAGGGGTTACGAGCAGTACTTC. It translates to CASSQGSLRGYEQYF.

The CDR3 coding sequence is TGTGCCAGCAGTTTACCGGGACAGGGAAGCAATCAGCCCCAGCATTTT. Translating it yields CASSLPGQGSNQPQHF. This chain connects TRBV28 to TRBJ1-5; 9 nucleotides line up with TRBD1. Losses at the gene ends were 2 bases for V and 1 base for J; bases not matched to a gene: 3. CDR3 length equals 16 residues. Germline V CDR1 and CDR2: MDHEN, SYDVKM. Full variable domain (rest looked up from reference TRBV28 and TRBJ1-5): DVKVTQSSRYLVKRTGEKVFLECVQDMDHENMFWYRQDPGLGLRLIYFSYDVKMKEKGDIPEGYSVSREKKERFSLILESASTNQTSMYLCASSLPGQGSNQPQHFGDGTRLSIL.

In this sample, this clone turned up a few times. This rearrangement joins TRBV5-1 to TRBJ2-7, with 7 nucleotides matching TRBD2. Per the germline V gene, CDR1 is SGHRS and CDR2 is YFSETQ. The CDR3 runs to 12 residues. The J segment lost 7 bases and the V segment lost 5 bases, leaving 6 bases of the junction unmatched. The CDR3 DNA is TGCGCCAGCAGGGACACGGGGGGTGAGCAGTACTTC. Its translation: CASRDTGGEQYF.

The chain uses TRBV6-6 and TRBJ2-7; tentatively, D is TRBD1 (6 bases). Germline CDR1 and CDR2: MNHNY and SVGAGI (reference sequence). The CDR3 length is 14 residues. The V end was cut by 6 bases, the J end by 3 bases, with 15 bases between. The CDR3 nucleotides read TGTGCCAGCAGCCCGGGACACAATTTCTACGAGCAGTACTTC. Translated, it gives CASSPGHNFYEQYF.

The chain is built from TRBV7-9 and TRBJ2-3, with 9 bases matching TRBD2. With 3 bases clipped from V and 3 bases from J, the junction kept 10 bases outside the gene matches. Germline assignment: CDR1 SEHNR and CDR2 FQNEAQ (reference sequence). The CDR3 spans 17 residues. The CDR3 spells CASSFLSAGGPTDTQYF. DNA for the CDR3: TGTGCCAGCAGCTTTCTTAGTGCGGGAGGGCCGACAGATACGCAGTATTTT.

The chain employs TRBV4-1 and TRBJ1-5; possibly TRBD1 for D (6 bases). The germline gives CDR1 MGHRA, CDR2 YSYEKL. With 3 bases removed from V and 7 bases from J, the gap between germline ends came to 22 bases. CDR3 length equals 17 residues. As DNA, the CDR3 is TGCGCCAGCAGCCAGGAGTCGCACAGGGTTAGAGGGCAGCCCCAGCATTTT. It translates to CASSQESHRVRGQPQHF.

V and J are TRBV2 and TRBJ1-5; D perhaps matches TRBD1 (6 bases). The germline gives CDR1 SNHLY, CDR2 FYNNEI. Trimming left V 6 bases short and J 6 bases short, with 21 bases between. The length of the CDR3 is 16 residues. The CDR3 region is CASRGFSSAGVQPQHF. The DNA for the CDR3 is TGTGCCAGCAGGGGGTTTTCAAGCGCAGGGGTTCAGCCCCAGCATTTT.

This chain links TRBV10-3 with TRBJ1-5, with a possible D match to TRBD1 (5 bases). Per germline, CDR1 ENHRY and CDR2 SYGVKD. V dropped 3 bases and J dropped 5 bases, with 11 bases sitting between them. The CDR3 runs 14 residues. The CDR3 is CAISDRGGDQPQHF. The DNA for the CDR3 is TGTGCCATCAGTGACCGGGGAGGGGATCAGCCCCAGCATTTT.

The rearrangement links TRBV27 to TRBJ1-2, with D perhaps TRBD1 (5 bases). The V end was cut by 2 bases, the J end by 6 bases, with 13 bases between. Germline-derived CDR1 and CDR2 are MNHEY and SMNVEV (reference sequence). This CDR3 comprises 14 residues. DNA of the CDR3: TGTGCCAGCAGTTTAAGGCAGGGTGGGGATGGCTACACCTTC. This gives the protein CASSLRQGGDGYTF.

CDR3 DNA sequence: TGCGCCAGCAGCCAAAGGACTAGCGGGATAGGAGAGCAGTTCTTC. This codes for CASSQRTSGIGEQFF. This chain connects TRBV4-3 to TRBJ2-1, with 12 bases matching TRBD2. Per the germline V gene, CDR1 is LGHNA and CDR2 is YSLEER. V gave up 2 bases and J gave up 10 bases; unmatched junction bases: 6. This CDR3 spans 15 amino acids.

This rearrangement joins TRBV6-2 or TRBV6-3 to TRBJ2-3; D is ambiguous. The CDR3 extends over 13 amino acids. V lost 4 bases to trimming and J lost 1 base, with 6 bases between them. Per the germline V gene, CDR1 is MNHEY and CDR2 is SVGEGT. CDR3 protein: CASSFRGTDTQYF. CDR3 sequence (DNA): TGTGCCAGCAGTTTCCGGGGCACAGATACGCAGTATTTT.

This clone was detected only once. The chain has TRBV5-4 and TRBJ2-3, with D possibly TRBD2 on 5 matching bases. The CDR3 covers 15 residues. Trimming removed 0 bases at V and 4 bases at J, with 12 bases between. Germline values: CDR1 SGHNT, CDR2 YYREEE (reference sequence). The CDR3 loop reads CASSLGSTSADTQYF. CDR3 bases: TGTGCCAGCAGCTTGGGGTCTACTAGTGCAGATACGCAGTATTTT.

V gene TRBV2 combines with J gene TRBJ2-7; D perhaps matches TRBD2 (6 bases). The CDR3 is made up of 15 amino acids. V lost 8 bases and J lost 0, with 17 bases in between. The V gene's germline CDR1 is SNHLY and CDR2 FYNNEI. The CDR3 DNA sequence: TGTGCCAGCTCCTACCCCTGGGACTCCTCCTACGAGCAGTACTTC. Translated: CASSYPWDSSYEQYF.

The CDR3, as DNA: TGTGCCAGCAGCTCGGACAGGGGAGGGGAGCAGTTCTTC. Translated, it gives CASSSDRGGEQFF. The chain joins TRBV11-2 to TRBJ2-1; 9 bases match TRBD1. J was trimmed by 10 bases and V by 4 bases; bases with no gene match: 5. The germline V gene has CDR1 SGHAT and CDR2 FQNNGV. The CDR3 loop spans 13 amino acids.

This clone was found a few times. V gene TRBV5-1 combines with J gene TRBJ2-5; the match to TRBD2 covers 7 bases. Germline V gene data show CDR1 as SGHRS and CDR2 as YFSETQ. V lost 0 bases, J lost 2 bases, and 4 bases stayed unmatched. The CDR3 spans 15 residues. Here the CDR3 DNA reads TGCGCCAGCAGCTTGGGAGCGGGGATACAAGAGACCCAGTACTTC. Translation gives CASSLGAGIQETQYF.

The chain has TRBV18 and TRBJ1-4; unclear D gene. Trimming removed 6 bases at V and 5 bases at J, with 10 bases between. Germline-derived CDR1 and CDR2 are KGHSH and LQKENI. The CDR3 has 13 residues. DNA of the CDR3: TGTGCCAGCTCCCAAGACACCAATGAAAAACTGTTTTTT. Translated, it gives CASSQDTNEKLFF.